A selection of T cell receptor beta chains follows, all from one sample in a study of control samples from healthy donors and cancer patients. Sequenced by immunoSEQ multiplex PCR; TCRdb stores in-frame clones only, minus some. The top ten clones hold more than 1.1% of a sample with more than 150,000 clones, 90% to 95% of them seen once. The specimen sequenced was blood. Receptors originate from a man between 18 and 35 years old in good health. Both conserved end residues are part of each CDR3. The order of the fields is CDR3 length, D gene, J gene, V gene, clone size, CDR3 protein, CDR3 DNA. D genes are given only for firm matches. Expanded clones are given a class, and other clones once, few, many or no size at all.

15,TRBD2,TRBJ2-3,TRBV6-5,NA,CASSRLAGTTDTQYF,TGTGCCAGCAGTAGACTAGCGGGGACCACAGATACGCAGTATTTT
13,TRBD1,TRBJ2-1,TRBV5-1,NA,CASSLEGTGEQFF,TGCGCCAGCAGCTTGGAGGGGACAGGTGAGCAGTTCTTC
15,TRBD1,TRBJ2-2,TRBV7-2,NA,CASSPDRGHTGELFF,TGTGCCAGCAGCCCCGACAGGGGGCACACCGGGGAGCTGTTTTTT
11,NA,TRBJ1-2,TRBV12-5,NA,CASGTLLGYTF,TGTGCTAGTGGCACCCTTTTAGGCTACACCTTC
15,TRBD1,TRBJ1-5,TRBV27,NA,CASSFGTGRGQPQHF,TGTGCCAGCAGTTTCGGGACAGGTCGCGGTCAGCCCCAGCATTTT
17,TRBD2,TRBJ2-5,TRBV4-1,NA,CASSQDLSGGWLETQYF,TGCGCCAGCAGCCAAGATCTGAGCGGGGGGTGGTTAGAGACCCAGTACTTC
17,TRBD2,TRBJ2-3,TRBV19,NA,CASSPRLAGGPQDTQYF,TGTGCCAGTAGTCCTCGACTAGCGGGGGGGCCTCAGGATACGCAGTATTTT
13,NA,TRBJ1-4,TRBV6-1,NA,CASSDPEGEKLFF,TGTGCCAGCAGTGACCCCGAGGGGGAAAAACTGTTTTTT
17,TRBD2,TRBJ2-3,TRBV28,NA,CASSSIRRGGRTDTQYF,TGTGCCAGCAGTTCCATAAGGCGGGGGGGCAGAACAGATACGCAGTATTTT
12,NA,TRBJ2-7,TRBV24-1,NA,CATSDQGYEQYF,TGTGCCACCAGTGATCAAGGGTACGAGCAGTACTTC
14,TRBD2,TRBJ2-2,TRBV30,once,CAWSRSGGTGELFF,TGTGCCTGGAGTCGGAGCGGGGGCACCGGGGAGCTGTTTTTT
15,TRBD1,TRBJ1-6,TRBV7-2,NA,CASSSAPGQGSPLHF,TGTGCCAGCAGCTCCGCCCCGGGACAGGGTTCACCCCTCCACTTT
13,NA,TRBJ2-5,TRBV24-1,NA,CATSAPSLETQYF,TGTGCCACCAGTGCCCCCTCTCTGGAGACCCAGTACTTC
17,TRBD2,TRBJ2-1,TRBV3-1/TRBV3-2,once,CASSQDVRGGSYNEQFF,TGTGCCAGCAGCCAAGATGTACGCGGGGGCTCCTACAATGAGCAGTTCTTC
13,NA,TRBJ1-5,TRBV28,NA,CASSLPRNQPQHF,TGTGCCAGCAGTTTACCCCGCAATCAGCCCCAGCATTTT
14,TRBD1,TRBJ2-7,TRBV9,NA,CASSLGQGGNEQYF,TGTGCCAGCAGCCTTGGACAGGGGGGTAACGAGCAGTACTTC
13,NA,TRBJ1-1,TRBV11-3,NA,CASSKGGDTEAFF,TGTGCCAGCAGCAAGGGGGGAGACACTGAAGCTTTCTTT
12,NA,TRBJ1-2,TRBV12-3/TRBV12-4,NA,CASSFSNYGYTF,TGTGCCAGCAGTTTTTCTAACTATGGCTACACCTTC
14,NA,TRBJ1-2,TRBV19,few,CASSILAGAEGYTF,TGTGCCAGTAGTATTTTGGCGGGGGCTGAAGGCTACACCTTC
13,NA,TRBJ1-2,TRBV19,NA,CASTSGQYYGYTF,TGTGCCAGTACCTCGGGGCAGTACTATGGCTACACCTTC
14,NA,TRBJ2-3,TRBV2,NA,CASSGRQVTDTQYF,TGTGCCAGCAGTGGACGACAGGTCACAGATACGCAGTATTTT
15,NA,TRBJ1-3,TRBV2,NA,CASSIGGSGGNTIYF,TGTGCCAGCAGTATCGGCGGGTCGGGGGGAAACACCATATATTTT
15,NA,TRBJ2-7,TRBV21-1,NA,CASSVKRGPTYEQYF,TGTGCCAGCAGTGTTAAAAGGGGGCCTACCTACGAGCAGTACTTC
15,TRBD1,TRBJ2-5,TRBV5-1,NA,CASSLVGTGGETQYF,TGCGCCAGCAGCTTGGTTGGGACAGGGGGAGAGACCCAGTACTTC